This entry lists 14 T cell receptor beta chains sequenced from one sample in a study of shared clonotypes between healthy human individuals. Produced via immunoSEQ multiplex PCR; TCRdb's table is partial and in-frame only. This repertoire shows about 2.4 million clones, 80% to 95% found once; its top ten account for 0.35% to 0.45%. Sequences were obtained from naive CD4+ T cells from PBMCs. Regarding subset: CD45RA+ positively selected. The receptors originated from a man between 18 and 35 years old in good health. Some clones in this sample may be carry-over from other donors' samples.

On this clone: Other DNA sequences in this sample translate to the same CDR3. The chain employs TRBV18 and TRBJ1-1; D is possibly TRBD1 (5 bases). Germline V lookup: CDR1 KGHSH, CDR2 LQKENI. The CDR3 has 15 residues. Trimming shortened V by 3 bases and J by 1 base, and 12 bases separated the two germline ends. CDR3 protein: CASSPVSGQNTEAFF. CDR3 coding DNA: TGTGCCAGCTCACCGGTGTCAGGGCAGAACACTGAAGCTTTCTTT. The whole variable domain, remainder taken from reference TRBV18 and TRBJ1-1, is NAGVMQNPRHLVRRRGQEARLRCSPMKGHSHVYWYRQLPEEGLKFMVYLQKENIIDESGMPKERFSAEFPKEGPSILRIQQVVRGDSAAYFCASSPVSGQNTEAFFGQGTRLTVV.

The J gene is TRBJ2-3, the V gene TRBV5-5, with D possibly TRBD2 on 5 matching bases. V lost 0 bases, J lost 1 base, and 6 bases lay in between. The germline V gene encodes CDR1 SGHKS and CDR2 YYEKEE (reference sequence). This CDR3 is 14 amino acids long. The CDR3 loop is CASSLVRGTDTQYF. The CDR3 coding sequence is TGTGCCAGCAGCTTGGTGAGGGGCACAGATACGCAGTATTTT.

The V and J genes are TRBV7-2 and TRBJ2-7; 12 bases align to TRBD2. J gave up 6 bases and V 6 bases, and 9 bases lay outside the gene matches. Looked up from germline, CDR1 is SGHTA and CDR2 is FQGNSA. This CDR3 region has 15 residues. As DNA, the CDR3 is TGTGCCAGCAGGCTCGGTACTAGCGGGAGGACCGAGCAGTACTTC. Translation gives CASRLGTSGRTEQYF.

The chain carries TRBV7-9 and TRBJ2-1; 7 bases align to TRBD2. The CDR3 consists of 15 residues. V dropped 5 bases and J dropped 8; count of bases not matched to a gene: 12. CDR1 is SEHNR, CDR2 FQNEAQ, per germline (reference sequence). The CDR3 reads CASSKGSGTHHEQFF. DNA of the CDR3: TGTGCCAGCAGCAAAGGCAGCGGGACTCACCATGAGCAGTTCTTC.

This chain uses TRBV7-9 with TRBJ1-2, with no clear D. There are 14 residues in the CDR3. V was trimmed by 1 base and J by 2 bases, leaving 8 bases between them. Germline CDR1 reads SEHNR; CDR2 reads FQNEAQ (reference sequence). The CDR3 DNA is TGTGCCAGCAGCTTAGTAGTCGGAAACTATGGCTACACCTTC. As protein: CASSLVVGNYGYTF.

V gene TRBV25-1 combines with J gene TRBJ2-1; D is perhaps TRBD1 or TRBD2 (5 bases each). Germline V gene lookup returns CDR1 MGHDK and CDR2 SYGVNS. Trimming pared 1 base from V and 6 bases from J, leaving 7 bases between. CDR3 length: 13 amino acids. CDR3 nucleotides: TGTGCCAGCAGTGAATTGGGACCCAATGAGCAGTTCTTC. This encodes CASSELGPNEQFF. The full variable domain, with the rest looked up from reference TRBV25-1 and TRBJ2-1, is EADIYQTPRYLVIGTGKKITLECSQTMGHDKMYWYQQDPGMELHLIHYSYGVNSTEKGDLSSESTVSRIRTEHFPLTLESARPSHTSQYLCASSELGPNEQFFGPGTRLTVL.

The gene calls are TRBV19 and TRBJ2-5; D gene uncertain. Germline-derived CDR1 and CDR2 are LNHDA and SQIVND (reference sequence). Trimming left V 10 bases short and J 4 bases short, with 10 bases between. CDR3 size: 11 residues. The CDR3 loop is CATGWGETQYF. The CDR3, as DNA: TGTGCCACTGGGTGGGGAGAGACCCAGTACTTC.

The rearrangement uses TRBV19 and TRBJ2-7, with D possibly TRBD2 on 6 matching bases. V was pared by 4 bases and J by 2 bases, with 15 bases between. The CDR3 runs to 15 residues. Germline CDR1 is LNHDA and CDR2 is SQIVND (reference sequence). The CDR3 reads CASSKVTGAAYEQYF. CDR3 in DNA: TGTGCCAGTAGTAAGGTGACGGGAGCCGCCTACGAGCAGTACTTC.

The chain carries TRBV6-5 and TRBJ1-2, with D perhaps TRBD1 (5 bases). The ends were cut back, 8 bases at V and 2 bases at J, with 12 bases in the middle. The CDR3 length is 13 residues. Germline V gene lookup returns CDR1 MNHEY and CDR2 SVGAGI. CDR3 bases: TGTGCCAGCCGTAAGGGGATAAACTATGGCTACACCTTC. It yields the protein CASRKGINYGYTF.

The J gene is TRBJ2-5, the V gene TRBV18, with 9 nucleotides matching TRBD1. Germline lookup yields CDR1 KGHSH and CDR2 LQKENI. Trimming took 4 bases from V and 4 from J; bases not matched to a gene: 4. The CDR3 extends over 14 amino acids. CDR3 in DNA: TGTGCCAGCTCACGGACAGGGGTCGGAGAGACCCAGTACTTC. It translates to CASSRTGVGETQYF.

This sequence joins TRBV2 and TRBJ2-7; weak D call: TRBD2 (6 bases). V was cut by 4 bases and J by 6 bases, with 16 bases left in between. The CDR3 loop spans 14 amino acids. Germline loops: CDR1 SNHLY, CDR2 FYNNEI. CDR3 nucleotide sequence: TGTGCCAGCAGTGTTGCCGGAGGGGCAACCGAGCAGTACTTC. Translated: CASSVAGGATEQYF.

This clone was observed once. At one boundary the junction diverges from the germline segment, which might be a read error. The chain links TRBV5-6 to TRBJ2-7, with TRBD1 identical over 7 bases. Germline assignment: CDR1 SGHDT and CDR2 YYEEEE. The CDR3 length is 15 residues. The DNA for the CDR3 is TGTGCCCGCAGCTTGGTAGGGACAGCCTCCTACGAGCAGTACTTC. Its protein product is CARSLVGTASYEQYF.

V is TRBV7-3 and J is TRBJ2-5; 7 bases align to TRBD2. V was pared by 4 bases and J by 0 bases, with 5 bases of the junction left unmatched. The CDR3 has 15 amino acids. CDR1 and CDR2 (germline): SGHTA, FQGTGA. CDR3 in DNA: TGTGCCAGCAGCTCAGCGGGAAGGTACCAAGAGACCCAGTACTTC. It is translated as CASSSAGRYQETQYF.

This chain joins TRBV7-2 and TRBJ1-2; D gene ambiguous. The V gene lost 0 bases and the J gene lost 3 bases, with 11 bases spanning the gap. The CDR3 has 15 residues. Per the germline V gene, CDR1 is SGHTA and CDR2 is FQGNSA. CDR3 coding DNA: TGTGCCAGCAGCTTAGCGGATACCTTATACTATGGCTACACCTTC. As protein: CASSLADTLYYGYTF.